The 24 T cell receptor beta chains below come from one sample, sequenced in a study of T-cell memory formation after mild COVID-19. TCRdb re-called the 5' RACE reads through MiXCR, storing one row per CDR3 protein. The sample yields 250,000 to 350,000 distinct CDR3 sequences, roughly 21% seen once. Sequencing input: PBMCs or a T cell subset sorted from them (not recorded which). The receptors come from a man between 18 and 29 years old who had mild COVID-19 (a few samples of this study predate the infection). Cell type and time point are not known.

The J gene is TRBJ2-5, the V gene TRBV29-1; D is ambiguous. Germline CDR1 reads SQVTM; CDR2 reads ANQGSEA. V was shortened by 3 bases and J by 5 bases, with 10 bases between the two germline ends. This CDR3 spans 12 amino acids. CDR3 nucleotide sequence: TGCAGCGTTGATTGGTCATGGGAGACCCAGTACTTC. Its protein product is CSVDWSWETQYF.

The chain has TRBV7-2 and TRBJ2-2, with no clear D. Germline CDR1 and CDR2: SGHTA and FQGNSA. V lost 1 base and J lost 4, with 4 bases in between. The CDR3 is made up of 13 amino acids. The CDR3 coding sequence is TGTGCCAGCAGCTTAGGAATCACCGGGGAGCTGTTTTTT. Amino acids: CASSLGITGELFF.

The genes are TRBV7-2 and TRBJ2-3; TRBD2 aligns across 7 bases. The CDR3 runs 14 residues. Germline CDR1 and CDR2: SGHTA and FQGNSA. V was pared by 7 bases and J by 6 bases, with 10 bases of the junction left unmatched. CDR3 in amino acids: CASNVGGGADTQYF. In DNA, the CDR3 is TGTGCCAGCAACGTAGGCGGGGGAGCCGATACGCAGTATTTT. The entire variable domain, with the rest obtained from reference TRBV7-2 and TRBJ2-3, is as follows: GAGVSQSPSNKVTEKGKDVELRCDPISGHTALYWYRQSLGQGLEFLIYFQGNSAPDKSGLPSDRFSAERTGGSVSTLTIQRTQQEDSAVYLCASNVGGGADTQYFGPGTRLTVL.

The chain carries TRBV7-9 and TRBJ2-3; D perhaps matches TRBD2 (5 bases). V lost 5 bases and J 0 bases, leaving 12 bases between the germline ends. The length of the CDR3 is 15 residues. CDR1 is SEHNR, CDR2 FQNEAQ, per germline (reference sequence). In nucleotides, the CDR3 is TGTGCCAGCAGCCCCGGGGTGTCTAGCACAGATACGCAGTATTTT. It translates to CASSPGVSSTDTQYF.

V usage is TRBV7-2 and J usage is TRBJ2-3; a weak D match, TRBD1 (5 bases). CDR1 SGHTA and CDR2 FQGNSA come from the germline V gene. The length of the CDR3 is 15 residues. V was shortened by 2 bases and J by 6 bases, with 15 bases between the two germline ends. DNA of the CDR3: TGTGCCAGCAGCTTAAGTTTAGGGGCCCGGGATACGCAGTATTTT. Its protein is CASSLSLGARDTQYF. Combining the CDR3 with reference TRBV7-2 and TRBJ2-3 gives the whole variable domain GAGVSQSPSNKVTEKGKDVELRCDPISGHTALYWYRQSLGQGLEFLIYFQGNSAPDKSGLPSDRFSAERTGGSVSTLTIQRTQQEDSAVYLCASSLSLGARDTQYFGPGTRLTVL.

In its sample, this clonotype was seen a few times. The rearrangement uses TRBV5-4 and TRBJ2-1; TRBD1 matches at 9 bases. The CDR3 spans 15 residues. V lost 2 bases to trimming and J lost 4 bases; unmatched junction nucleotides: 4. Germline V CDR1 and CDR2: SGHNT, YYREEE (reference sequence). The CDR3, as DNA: TGTGCCAGCAGCTTTGGACAGGGGATATACAATGAGCAGTTCTTC. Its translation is CASSFGQGIYNEQFF.

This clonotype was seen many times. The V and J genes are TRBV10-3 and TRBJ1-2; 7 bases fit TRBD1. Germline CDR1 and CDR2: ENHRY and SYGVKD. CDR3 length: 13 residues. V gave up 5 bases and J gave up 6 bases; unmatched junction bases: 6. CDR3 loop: CAISPQQGNGYTF. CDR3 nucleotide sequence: TGTGCCATCAGTCCTCAACAGGGGAATGGCTACACCTTC.

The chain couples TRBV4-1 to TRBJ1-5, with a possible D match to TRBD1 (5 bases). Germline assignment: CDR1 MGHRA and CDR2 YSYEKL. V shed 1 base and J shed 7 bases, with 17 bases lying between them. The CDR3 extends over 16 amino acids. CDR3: CASSQAWGPVGQPQHF. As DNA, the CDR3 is TGCGCCAGCAGCCAAGCTTGGGGACCGGTTGGGCAGCCCCAGCATTTT.

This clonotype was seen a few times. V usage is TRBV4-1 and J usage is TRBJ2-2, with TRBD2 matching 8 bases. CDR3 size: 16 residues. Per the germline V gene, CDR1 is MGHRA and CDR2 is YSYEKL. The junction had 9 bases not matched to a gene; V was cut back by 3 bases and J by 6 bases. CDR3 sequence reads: CASSHGGTRRSGELFF. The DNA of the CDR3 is TGCGCCAGCAGCCATGGCGGGACTAGGAGGTCCGGGGAGCTGTTTTTT.

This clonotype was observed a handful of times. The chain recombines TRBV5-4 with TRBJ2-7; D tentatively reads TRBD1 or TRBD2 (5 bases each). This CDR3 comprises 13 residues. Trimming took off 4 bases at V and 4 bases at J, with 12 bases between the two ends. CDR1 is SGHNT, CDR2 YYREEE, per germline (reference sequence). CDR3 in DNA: TGTGCCAGCAGCGCCGGGGCCTTTTACGAGCAGTACTTC. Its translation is CASSAGAFYEQYF.

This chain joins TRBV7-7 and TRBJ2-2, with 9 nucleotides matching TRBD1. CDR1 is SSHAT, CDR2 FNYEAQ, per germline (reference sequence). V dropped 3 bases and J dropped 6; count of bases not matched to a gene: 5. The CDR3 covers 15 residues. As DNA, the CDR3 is TGTGCCAGCAGCTTCGGACAGGGGTTGTCCGGGGAGCTGTTTTTT. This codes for CASSFGQGLSGELFF.

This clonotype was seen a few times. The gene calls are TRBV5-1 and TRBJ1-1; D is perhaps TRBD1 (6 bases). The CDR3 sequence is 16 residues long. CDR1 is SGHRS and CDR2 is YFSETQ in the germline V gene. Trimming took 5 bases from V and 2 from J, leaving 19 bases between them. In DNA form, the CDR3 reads TGCGCCAGCAGGGAGCGCAGGGGTCGAGGAAACACTGAAGCTTTCTTT. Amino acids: CASRERRGRGNTEAFF.

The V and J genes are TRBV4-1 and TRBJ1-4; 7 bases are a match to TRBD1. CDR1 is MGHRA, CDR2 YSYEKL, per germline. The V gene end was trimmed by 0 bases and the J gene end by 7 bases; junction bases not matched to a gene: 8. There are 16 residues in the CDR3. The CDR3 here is CASSQEGRGPGEKLFF. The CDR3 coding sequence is TGCGCCAGCAGCCAAGAAGGGAGGGGGCCCGGTGAAAAACTGTTTTTT.

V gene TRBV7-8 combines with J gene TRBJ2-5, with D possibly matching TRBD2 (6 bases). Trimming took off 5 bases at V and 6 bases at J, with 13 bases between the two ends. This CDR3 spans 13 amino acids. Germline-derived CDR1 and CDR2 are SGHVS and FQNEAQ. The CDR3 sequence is CASSPKGRKTQYF. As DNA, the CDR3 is TGTGCCAGCAGCCCCAAGGGGAGGAAGACCCAGTACTTC. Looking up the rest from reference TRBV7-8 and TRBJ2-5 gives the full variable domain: GAGVSQSPRYKVAKRGQDVALRCDPISGHVSLFWYQQALGQGPEFLTYFQNEAQLDKSGLPSDRFFAERPEGSVSTLKIQRTQQEDSAVYLCASSPKGRKTQYFGPGTRLLVL.

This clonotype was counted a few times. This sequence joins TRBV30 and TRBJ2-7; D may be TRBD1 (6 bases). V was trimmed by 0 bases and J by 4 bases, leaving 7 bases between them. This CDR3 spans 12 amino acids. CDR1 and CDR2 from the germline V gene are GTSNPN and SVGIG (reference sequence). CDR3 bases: TGTGCCTGGAGTGTAAGGGGGTACGAGCAGTACTTC. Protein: CAWSVRGYEQYF.

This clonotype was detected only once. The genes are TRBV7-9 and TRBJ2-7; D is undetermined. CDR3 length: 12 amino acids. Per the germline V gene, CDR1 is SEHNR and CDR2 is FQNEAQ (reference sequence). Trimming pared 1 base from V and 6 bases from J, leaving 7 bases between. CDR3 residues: CASSLGQLEQYF. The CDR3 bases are TGTGCCAGCAGCTTAGGGCAGCTCGAGCAGTACTTC.

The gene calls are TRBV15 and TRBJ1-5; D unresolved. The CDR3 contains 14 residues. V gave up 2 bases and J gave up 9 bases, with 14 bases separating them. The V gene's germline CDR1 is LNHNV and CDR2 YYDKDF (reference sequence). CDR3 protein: CATSRRTDDSPQHF. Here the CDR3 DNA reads TGTGCCACCAGCAGACGGACGGACGATTCGCCCCAGCATTTT.

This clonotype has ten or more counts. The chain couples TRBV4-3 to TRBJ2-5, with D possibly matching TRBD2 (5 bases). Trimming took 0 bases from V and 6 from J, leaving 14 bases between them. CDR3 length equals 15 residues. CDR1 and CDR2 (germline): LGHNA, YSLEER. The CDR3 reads CASSQDLVSGKTQYF. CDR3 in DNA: TGCGCCAGCAGCCAAGATTTAGTAAGCGGCAAGACCCAGTACTTC.

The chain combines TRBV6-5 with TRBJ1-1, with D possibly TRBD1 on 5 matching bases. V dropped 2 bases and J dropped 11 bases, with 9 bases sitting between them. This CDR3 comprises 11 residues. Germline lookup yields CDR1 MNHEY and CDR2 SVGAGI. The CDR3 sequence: CASSYVGLAFF. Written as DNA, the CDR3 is TGTGCCAGCAGTTACGTGGGGCTGGCTTTCTTT.

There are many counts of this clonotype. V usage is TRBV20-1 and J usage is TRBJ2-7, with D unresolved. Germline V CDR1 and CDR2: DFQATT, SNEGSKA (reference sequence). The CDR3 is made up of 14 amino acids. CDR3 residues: CSATPNALNYEQYV. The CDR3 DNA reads TGCAGCGCTACCCCGAACGCACTCAACTACGAGCAGTACGTC.

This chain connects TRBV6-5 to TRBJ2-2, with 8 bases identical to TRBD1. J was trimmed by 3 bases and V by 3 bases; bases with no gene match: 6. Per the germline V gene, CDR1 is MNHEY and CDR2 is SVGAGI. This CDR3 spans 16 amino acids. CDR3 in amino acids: CASSYFPGQDTGELFF. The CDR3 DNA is TGTGCCAGCAGTTATTTTCCGGGACAGGACACCGGGGAGCTGTTTTTT.

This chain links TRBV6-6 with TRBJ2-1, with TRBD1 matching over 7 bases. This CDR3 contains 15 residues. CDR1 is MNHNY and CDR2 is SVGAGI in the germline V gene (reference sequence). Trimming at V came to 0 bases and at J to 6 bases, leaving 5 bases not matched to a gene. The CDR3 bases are TGTGCCAGCAGTTACTCGTGGACAGGCGGCAATGAGCAGTTCTTC. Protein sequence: CASSYSWTGGNEQFF.

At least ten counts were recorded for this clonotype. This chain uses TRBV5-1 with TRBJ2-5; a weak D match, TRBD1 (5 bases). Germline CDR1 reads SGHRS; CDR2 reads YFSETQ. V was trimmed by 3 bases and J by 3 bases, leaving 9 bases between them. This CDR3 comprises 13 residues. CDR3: CASSSPDKETQYF. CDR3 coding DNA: TGCGCCAGCAGCTCACCGGACAAAGAGACCCAGTACTTC. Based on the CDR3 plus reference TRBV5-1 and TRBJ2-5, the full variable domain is KAGVTQTPRYLIKTRGQQVTLSCSPISGHRSVSWYQQTPGQGLQFLFEYFSETQRNKGNFPGRFSGRQFSNSRSEMNVSTLELGDSALYLCASSSPDKETQYFGPGTRLLVL.

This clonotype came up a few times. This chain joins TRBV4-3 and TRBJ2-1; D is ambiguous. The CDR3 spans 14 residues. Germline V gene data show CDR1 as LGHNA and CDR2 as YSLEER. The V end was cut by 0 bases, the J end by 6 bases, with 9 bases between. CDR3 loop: CASSQDRWLNEQFF. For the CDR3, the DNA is TGCGCCAGCAGCCAAGATCGCTGGCTCAATGAGCAGTTCTTC.